The present entry profiles one TCR beta chain with its context. What it binds is not known. This sample stems from a study of cytomegalovirus exposure and HLA in healthy donors. General study points: Researchers reported that a few CMV-associated chains were confirmed in vitro as CMV antigen-specific. The listing of roughly 160 TCR beta chains classed them as cytomegalovirus-associated.

The germline CDR1 and CDR2 sequences are MGHDK and SYGVNS. The trim removed 6 bases at V and 2 bases at J, leaving 2 bases unmatched. The CDR3 has 13 residues. PCR involved 60 Vbeta and 13 Jbeta primers. Using immunoSEQ multiplex PCR, the repertoire was profiled, and TCRdb retains in-frame clones only, with some absent. The table includes around 300,000 clones, 84% detected once. At collection, donors were nominally healthy, but unrecorded immune exposures were probable. Sequencing was performed on PBMCs. This receptor was identified in a woman aged 40-49 years in good health and CMV-seropositive. The V call is TRBV25-1, the J call TRBJ2-7, with TRBD2 matching 9 bases. CDR3 residues: CASSLAGTYEQYF. The CDR3 DNA reads as TGTGCCAGCAGCCTAGCGGGGACCTACGAGCAGTACTTC.